This paragraph reports one T cell receptor beta chain. Antigen unknown. The sample is drawn from a study of cytomegalovirus exposure and HLA in healthy donors. Background on the study: In a previous analysis, 110 million or so unique TCR beta sequences were found from approximately 180 million T cells.

The V gene's germline CDR1 is SGHTA and CDR2 FQGNSA. V shed 3 bases and J shed 4 bases, with 7 bases lying between them. The CDR3 covers 12 residues. Study-level results: Roughly uniform depth of sequencing across donors was assumed in presence/absence analyses. A later analysis revealed that TCR association rates differed between HLA loci, peaking at DRB1 and bottoming out at HLA-C.

With 60 Vbeta and 13 Jbeta primers, the PCR was carried out. Clones were sequenced by immunoSEQ multiplex PCR, and TCRdb holds only the in-frame ones, with some missing. The sample has about 130,000 clones, 80% to 90% seen once; the top ten hold about 1.1%. This clonotype originated in a woman younger than 45 in good health and CMV-seronegative. Material for sequencing was PBMCs. The chain is built from TRBV7-2 and TRBJ2-7, with a possible D match to TRBD1 (6 bases). CDR3 in amino acids: CASSFQGYEQYF. The CDR3 DNA follows: TGTGCCAGCAGCTTCCAGGGGTACGAGCAGTACTTC. Full variable domain (remainder filled in from reference TRBV7-2 and TRBJ2-7): GAGVSQSPSNKVTEKGKDVELRCDPISGHTALYWYRQSLGQGLEFLIYFQGNSAPDKSGLPSDRFSAERTGGSVSTLTIQRTQQEDSAVYLCASSFQGYEQYFGPGTRLTVT.